Following are 9 T cell receptor beta chains from one sample sequenced in a study of CD8 T cells in Susac syndrome. Reverse transcription of roughly 0.5 to 1 ug RNA was carried out with random hexamers. One entry per CDR3 protein results from TCRdb running MiXCR on the immunoSEQ multiplex PCR reads. The sample includes about 240,000 distinct CDR3 sequences, almost 97% seen only once; the top ten take around 0.093%. Sequencing input: CD4+ T cells from PBMCs. All receptors come from a human donor with Susac syndrome.

The rearrangement joins TRBV20-1 to TRBJ2-7; 10 nucleotides line up with TRBD2. V was clipped by 5 bases and J by 4 bases; unmatched bases: 5. The CDR3 runs 13 residues. Germline values: CDR1 DFQATT, CDR2 SNEGSKA (reference sequence). CDR3 protein: CSAQREGSYEQYF. The CDR3 DNA reads as TGCAGTGCTCAGCGGGAGGGTTCTTACGAGCAGTACTTC.

This rearrangement joins TRBV11-3 to TRBJ2-7, with D hard to call. The CDR3 spans 12 residues. Germline CDR1 is SGHNT and CDR2 is YENEEA. Trimming removed 3 bases from V and 4 bases from J, with 7 bases in between. This chain's CDR3 is CASSFRQYEQYF. The CDR3 nucleotides are TGTGCCAGCAGCTTCCGTCAATACGAGCAGTACTTC.

The CDR3 protein is CASSPYPFYGYTF. As DNA, the CDR3 is TGTGCCAGCAGTCCCTATCCGTTCTATGGCTACACCTTC. The chain recombines TRBV12-3 or TRBV12-4 with TRBJ1-2; D gene uncertain. The CDR3 length is 13 residues. V gave up 5 bases and J gave up 4 bases, with 11 bases separating them.

This chain links TRBV18 with TRBJ2-7, with 8 bases matching TRBD1. The CDR3 runs 16 residues. Germline V gene data show CDR1 as KGHSH and CDR2 as LQKENI. V shed 1 base, J shed 0 bases, and the junction held 5 bases outside the gene matches. The CDR3 here is CASSPRTGTGSYEQYF. In DNA, the CDR3 is TGTGCCAGCTCACCACGAACCGGGACAGGCTCCTACGAGCAGTACTTC.

This chain joins TRBV11-3 and TRBJ2-1; 8 nucleotides line up with TRBD1. The CDR3 contains 14 residues. V lost 5 bases to trimming and J lost 8 bases; unmatched junction nucleotides: 8. Per the germline V gene, CDR1 is SGHNT and CDR2 is YENEEA. The CDR3 DNA reads TGTGCCAGCAGCCTCCGGACAGGGCGGGATGAGCAGTTCTTC. Its protein product is CASSLRTGRDEQFF.

The chain carries TRBV29-1 and TRBJ2-2; D gene uncertain. V gave up 4 bases and J gave up 0 bases, with 9 bases separating them. The CDR3 runs 14 residues. CDR1 and CDR2 (germline): SQVTM, ANQGSEA. The CDR3 coding sequence is TGCAGCGTTGGGAACAGAGCGAACACCGGGGAGCTGTTTTTT. Translation gives CSVGNRANTGELFF.

This clonotype was detected only once. The gene calls are TRBV18 and TRBJ2-1, with 7 bases fitting TRBD2. V dropped 6 bases and J dropped 1; count of bases not matched to a gene: 6. CDR1 is KGHSH and CDR2 is LQKENI in the germline V gene. The CDR3 covers 15 residues. In DNA form, the CDR3 reads TGTGCCAGCTCCCGGAGTAGCGGGTCCTACAATGAGCAGTTCTTC. It yields the protein CASSRSSGSYNEQFF.

The V gene is TRBV27, the J gene TRBJ2-7; perhaps TRBD2 as D (6 bases). Trimming removed 5 bases from V and 4 bases from J, with 15 bases in between. The CDR3 totals 14 residues. Germline-derived CDR1 and CDR2 are MNHEY and SMNVEV (reference sequence). DNA of the CDR3: TGTGCCAGCAGTCCTTTAGCGGTCCCTTACGAGCAGTACTTC. This codes for CASSPLAVPYEQYF.

The chain uses TRBV21-1 and TRBJ2-7; the DNA was not compared with TRBD1, the D call given in the table. TRBV21-1 is listed as a pseudogene. The CDR3 spans 15 residues. Here the CDR3 DNA reads TGTGCCAGCAGCAACACGTCCCCCCTGTCCTACGAGCAGTACTTC. Its protein product is CASSNTSPLSYEQYF.